Listed below are T cell receptor beta chains from one sample, sequenced in a study of blood T cells in healthy people across ages. TCRdb analysed the 5' RACE reads with MiXCR anew, one entry per CDR3 protein. Here the sample spans roughly 1.5 million distinct CDR3 sequences, about 42% being singletons. Sequenced: blood. These receptors were obtained from a woman aged 18-30 years in good health. CDR3s include the opening cysteine and the closing phenylalanine or tryptophan. Each record gives: J gene, V gene, clone size, D gene, CDR3 protein, CDR3 DNA. D genes are given only for firm matches. Size is omitted from some rows. Given values are once, few, many or a class for expanded clones.

j_call: TRBJ1-6
v_call: TRBV24-1
clone_size: NA
d_call: NA
cdr3_aa: CATSALTEMNSPLHF
cdr3_nt: TGTGCCACCAGTGCACTGACAGAGATGAATTCACCCCTCCACTTT

j_call: TRBJ2-3
v_call: TRBV5-1
clone_size: NA
d_call: TRBD2
cdr3_aa: CASSRVLAGGPSDTQYF
cdr3_nt: TGCGCCAGCAGCCGAGTGCTAGCGGGGGGGCCATCAGATACGCAGTATTTT

j_call: TRBJ2-1
v_call: TRBV27
clone_size: few
d_call: TRBD1
cdr3_aa: CASSPWTGPGLVGSEQFF
cdr3_nt: TGTGCCAGCAGTCCGTGGACAGGGCCGGGGCTAGTAGGGAGTGAGCAGTTCTTC

j_call: TRBJ2-2
v_call: TRBV11-2
clone_size: NA
d_call: NA
cdr3_aa: CASSLGSRVGTGELFF
cdr3_nt: TGTGCCAGCAGCTTAGGGTCCAGGGTTGGCACCGGGGAGCTGTTTTTT

j_call: TRBJ1-4
v_call: TRBV12-3/TRBV12-4
clone_size: few
d_call: NA
cdr3_aa: CASSLRAGDEKLFF
cdr3_nt: TGTGCCAGCAGTTTAAGGGCCGGTGATGAAAAACTGTTTTTT

j_call: TRBJ1-1
v_call: TRBV12-5
clone_size: NA
d_call: TRBD1
cdr3_aa: CASGAITGGPGYSEAFF
cdr3_nt: TGTGCTAGTGGAGCTATCACAGGGGGCCCCGGGTATTCTGAAGCTTTCTTT

j_call: TRBJ2-3
v_call: TRBV5-5
clone_size: NA
d_call: TRBD2
cdr3_aa: CASSPLLAGAADTQYF
cdr3_nt: TGTGCCAGCAGCCCACTACTAGCGGGGGCAGCAGATACGCAGTATTTT

j_call: TRBJ2-3
v_call: TRBV20-1
clone_size: few
d_call: TRBD2
cdr3_aa: CSAATSESSTDTQYF
cdr3_nt: TGCAGTGCTGCCACTAGCGAATCTAGCACAGATACGCAGTATTTT

j_call: TRBJ2-3
v_call: TRBV6-2/TRBV6-3
clone_size: few
d_call: TRBD2
cdr3_aa: CASSLRKRGPDTQYF
cdr3_nt: TGTGCCAGCAGTCTCCGGAAGCGGGGGCCCGATACGCAGTATTTT

j_call: TRBJ2-3
v_call: TRBV28
clone_size: NA
d_call: TRBD2
cdr3_aa: CASRKWGLAGTDTQYF
cdr3_nt: TGTGCCAGCAGGAAATGGGGACTAGCGGGCACAGATACGCAGTATTTT

j_call: TRBJ1-4
v_call: TRBV7-2
clone_size: NA
d_call: NA
cdr3_aa: CASSFTSGPNEKLFF
cdr3_nt: TGTGCCAGCAGCTTTACTTCAGGACCTAATGAAAAACTGTTTTTT

j_call: TRBJ1-5
v_call: TRBV5-1
clone_size: few
d_call: TRBD1
cdr3_aa: CASSTGTGAYQPQHF
cdr3_nt: TGCGCCAGCAGTACCGGGACAGGGGCATATCAGCCCCAGCATTTT

j_call: TRBJ1-6
v_call: TRBV25-1
clone_size: NA
d_call: NA
cdr3_aa: CASSEATHHNSPLHF
cdr3_nt: TGTGCCAGCAGTGAGGCGACACACCATAATTCACCCCTCCACTTT

j_call: TRBJ2-3
v_call: TRBV29-1
clone_size: many
d_call: NA
cdr3_aa: CSVGQGLGDTQYF
cdr3_nt: TGCAGCGTTGGGCAGGGCCTGGGAGATACGCAGTATTTT

j_call: TRBJ2-5
v_call: TRBV6-2/TRBV6-3
clone_size: NA
d_call: NA
cdr3_aa: CASHQGRGQYF
cdr3_nt: TGTGCCAGCCATCAGGGGCGGGGGCAGTACTTC

j_call: TRBJ2-1
v_call: TRBV11-2
clone_size: once
d_call: TRBD2
cdr3_aa: CASSRAGTSGDEQFF
cdr3_nt: TGTGCCAGCAGCAGGGCCGGGACTAGCGGAGACGAGCAGTTCTTC

j_call: TRBJ1-6
v_call: TRBV7-3
clone_size: NA
d_call: NA
cdr3_aa: CASSTSGFYNSPLHF
cdr3_nt: TGTGCCAGCAGCACCAGTGGGTTCTATAATTCACCCCTCCACTTT

j_call: TRBJ2-3
v_call: TRBV7-9
clone_size: NA
d_call: NA
cdr3_aa: CASSLEGSGPTDTQYF
cdr3_nt: TGTGCCAGCAGCTTAGAGGGTAGCGGACCCACAGATACGCAGTATTTT

j_call: TRBJ2-7
v_call: TRBV27
clone_size: few
d_call: TRBD1
cdr3_aa: CASSSSRDSQYEQYF
cdr3_nt: TGTGCCAGCAGTTCCTCCCGGGACAGCCAGTACGAGCAGTACTTC

j_call: TRBJ1-1
v_call: TRBV21-1
clone_size: NA
d_call: NA
cdr3_aa: CASSKKIRGRLTEAFF
cdr3_nt: TGTGCCAGCAGCAAAAAGATTCGGGGGCGGCTCACTGAAGCTTTCTTT

j_call: TRBJ2-3
v_call: TRBV5-4
clone_size: few
d_call: NA
cdr3_aa: CASSSLVGTDTQYF
cdr3_nt: TGTGCCAGCAGCTCCCTCGTGGGCACAGATACGCAGTATTTT

j_call: TRBJ2-7
v_call: TRBV6-1
clone_size: NA
d_call: TRBD1
cdr3_aa: CASRSRVGDRAIYEQYF
cdr3_nt: TGTGCCAGCAGGAGCCGAGTCGGGGACAGGGCTATCTACGAGCAGTACTTC

j_call: TRBJ2-5
v_call: TRBV7-2
clone_size: NA
d_call: TRBD2
cdr3_aa: CASSYAGRLIVQETQYF
cdr3_nt: TGTGCCAGCAGTTATGCCGGGAGGCTAATCGTCCAAGAGACCCAGTACTTC

j_call: TRBJ1-4
v_call: TRBV28
clone_size: once
d_call: TRBD1
cdr3_aa: CASSLPGQGRGEKLFF
cdr3_nt: TGTGCCAGCAGTTTACCCGGACAGGGGCGCGGTGAAAAGCTGTTTTTT

j_call: TRBJ2-7
v_call: TRBV9
clone_size: few
d_call: NA
cdr3_aa: CASSVGVLNEQYF
cdr3_nt: TGTGCCAGCAGCGTGGGGGTTTTAAACGAGCAGTACTTC

j_call: TRBJ1-2
v_call: TRBV4-1
clone_size: many
d_call: TRBD1
cdr3_aa: CASRRPGQGHYGYTF
cdr3_nt: TGCGCCAGCAGACGTCCGGGACAGGGACACTATGGCTACACCTTC

j_call: TRBJ2-3
v_call: TRBV11-1
clone_size: NA
d_call: NA
cdr3_aa: CASSLLAERDTQYF
cdr3_nt: TGTGCCAGCAGCCTACTAGCCGAACGAGATACGCAGTATTTT

j_call: TRBJ1-4
v_call: TRBV7-2
clone_size: NA
d_call: TRBD1
cdr3_aa: CASSFLSGGRSEKLFF
cdr3_nt: TGTGCCAGCAGCTTCCTGTCAGGGGGGAGGAGTGAAAAACTGTTTTTT

j_call: TRBJ1-4
v_call: TRBV20-1
clone_size: few
d_call: NA
cdr3_aa: CSARDALYEKLFF
cdr3_nt: TGCAGTGCTAGAGATGCCCTGTATGAAAAACTGTTTTTT

j_call: TRBJ1-6
v_call: TRBV5-6
clone_size: few
d_call: TRBD1
cdr3_aa: CASGSGTGNSPLHF
cdr3_nt: TGTGCCAGCGGATCCGGGACAGGGAATTCACCCCTCCACTTT

j_call: TRBJ1-2
v_call: TRBV12-3/TRBV12-4
clone_size: NA
d_call: NA
cdr3_aa: CASSRPPGNYGYTF
cdr3_nt: TGTGCCAGCAGTCGCCCCCCGGGTAACTATGGCTACACCTTC

j_call: TRBJ2-1
v_call: TRBV6-5
clone_size: NA
d_call: NA
cdr3_aa: CASATRGPHEQFF
cdr3_nt: TGTGCCAGCGCGACGAGGGGCCCACATGAGCAGTTCTTC

j_call: TRBJ1-2
v_call: TRBV7-2
clone_size: NA
d_call: NA
cdr3_aa: CASSLAQGTPGYTF
cdr3_nt: TGTGCCAGCAGCTTAGCGCAAGGGACCCCTGGCTACACCTTC

j_call: TRBJ2-1
v_call: TRBV5-1
clone_size: few
d_call: NA
cdr3_aa: CASSTDRHNEQFF
cdr3_nt: TGCGCCAGCAGCACAGACAGGCACAATGAGCAGTTCTTC

j_call: TRBJ2-7
v_call: TRBV12-3/TRBV12-4
clone_size: once
d_call: NA
cdr3_aa: CASSPDSGAPGERYF
cdr3_nt: TGTGCCAGCAGCCCGGACAGTGGGGCTCCGGGCGAGCGGTACTTC

j_call: TRBJ2-7
v_call: TRBV20-1
clone_size: few
d_call: TRBD1
cdr3_aa: CSARPGQAYEQYF
cdr3_nt: TGCAGTGCTAGACCAGGACAGGCCTACGAGCAGTACTTC

j_call: TRBJ1-2
v_call: TRBV4-1
clone_size: NA
d_call: NA
cdr3_aa: CASSQDTQLDGYTF
cdr3_nt: TGCGCCAGCAGCCAAGATACCCAGTTGGATGGCTACACCTTC

j_call: TRBJ1-6
v_call: TRBV29-1
clone_size: NA
d_call: NA
cdr3_aa: CSVRWNTYSPLHF
cdr3_nt: TGCAGCGTTCGTTGGAACACCTATTCACCCCTCCACTTT

j_call: TRBJ1-2
v_call: TRBV7-9
clone_size: NA
d_call: NA
cdr3_aa: CASSDSGRVYGYTF
cdr3_nt: TGTGCCAGCAGCGACAGTGGACGGGTCTATGGCTACACCTTC

j_call: TRBJ1-2
v_call: TRBV29-1
clone_size: few
d_call: NA
cdr3_aa: CSVPGYTF
cdr3_nt: TGCAGCGTTCCCGGCTACACCTTC

j_call: TRBJ2-3
v_call: TRBV7-9
clone_size: NA
d_call: NA
cdr3_aa: CASSLGISDTQYF
cdr3_nt: TGTGCCAGCAGCTTAGGGATATCAGATACGCAGTATTTT

j_call: TRBJ2-3
v_call: TRBV27
clone_size: NA
d_call: NA
cdr3_aa: CASSLMGAGDTQYF
cdr3_nt: TGTGCCAGCAGTTTAATGGGGGCTGGGGATACGCAGTATTTT

j_call: TRBJ2-3
v_call: TRBV6-5
clone_size: few
d_call: TRBD1
cdr3_aa: CASRTGTEDTQYF
cdr3_nt: TGTGCCAGCAGAACCGGGACAGAGGATACGCAGTATTTT

j_call: TRBJ2-7
v_call: TRBV4-3
clone_size: once
d_call: NA
cdr3_aa: CASSQYKTNGLYEQYF
cdr3_nt: TGCGCCAGCAGCCAATACAAGACTAACGGGTTGTACGAGCAGTACTTC

j_call: TRBJ2-1
v_call: TRBV29-1
clone_size: many
d_call: TRBD1
cdr3_aa: CSGGTVDYNEQFF
cdr3_nt: TGCAGCGGTGGGACAGTAGACTACAATGAGCAGTTCTTC